A single sample gave rise to the 2 T cell receptor beta chains below, sequenced in a study of blood T cell repertoires in COVID-19. Produced via immunoSEQ multiplex PCR; TCRdb's table is partial and in-frame only. Of hundreds of thousands of clones in the sample, 80% to 90% were seen once. Sequencing was done on a sample of PBMCs or T cells enriched from blood (not recorded which). These TCRs come from a woman aged 40 to 50 with acute COVID-19.

The chain couples TRBV5-1 to TRBJ2-1; D ambiguous. Trimming shortened V by 5 bases and J by 6 bases, and 18 bases separated the two germline ends. Germline loops: CDR1 SGHRS, CDR2 YFSETQ. The CDR3 consists of 15 residues. CDR3 sequence: CASSIGLGVANEQFF. CDR3 bases: TGCGCCAGCAGTATAGGTCTAGGCGTCGCCAATGAGCAGTTCTTC.

The chain recombines TRBV15 with TRBJ2-1; D call uncertain. V was pared by 0 bases and J by 0 bases, with 12 bases between. This CDR3 has 17 residues. Germline loops: CDR1 LNHNV, CDR2 YYDKDF (reference sequence). CDR3 DNA: TGTGCCACCAGCAGAGATAGGCAGCGCAGCTCCTACAATGAGCAGTTCTTC. Protein sequence: CATSRDRQRSSYNEQFF. Drawing the rest from reference TRBV15 and TRBJ2-1, the complete variable domain is DAMVIQNPRYQVTQFGKPVTLSCSQTLNHNVMYWYQQKSSQAPKLLFHYYDKDFNNEADTPDNFQSRRPNTSFCFLDIRSPGLGDTAMYLCATSRDRQRSSYNEQFFGPGTRLTVL.